The rows below give T cell receptor beta chains drawn from one sample of a study of cytomegalovirus exposure and HLA in healthy donors. The data were produced by immunoSEQ multiplex PCR, yet TCRdb's version contains in-frame clones alone and is incomplete. The table has 250,000 to 350,000 clones, roughly 89% seen once. The specimen sequenced was PBMCs. These receptors all come from a man aged 35 to 55 in good health and CMV-seropositive. Each CDR3 is given with its conserved first and last residue. Fields, in order: D gene, V gene, J gene, clone size, CDR3 DNA, CDR3 protein. D genes are given only for firm matches. For some rows the clone size is stated as once, few or many, or as a class when expanded; others skip it.

>TRBD2|TRBV19|TRBJ2-7|-
TGTGCCAGTAGTATAGAGGGGGGACTAGTGTTATCCCCCAACGAGCAGTACTTC
CASSIEGGLVLSPNEQYF
>TRBD1|TRBV7-2|TRBJ1-2|-
TGTGCCAGCAGCTTCCCGTTTAGACAGGGCCGGGGCTACACCTTC
CASSFPFRQGRGYTF
>TRBD1|TRBV28|TRBJ2-3|-
TGTGCCAGCAGTTTAGATCAGGACAGGGGCCTCACAGATACGCAGTATTTT
CASSLDQDRGLTDTQYF
>-|TRBV7-9|TRBJ2-1|-
TGTGCCAGCAGCTTAGCGGGGGCCCCAGGGAATGAGCAGTTCTTC
CASSLAGAPGNEQFF
>-|TRBV7-3|TRBJ1-1|-
TGTGCCAGCAGCTTACGAGGAGGTGAAGCTTTCTTT
CASSLRGGEAFF
>TRBD2|TRBV2|TRBJ2-7|few
TGTGCCAGCAGTGAATTTAGCGGGAATTCCTACGAGCAGTACTTC
CASSEFSGNSYEQYF
>TRBD1|TRBV7-2|TRBJ2-7|-
TGTGCCAGCAGCTTTCTTTCTAGGGACAGATACGAGCAGTACTTC
CASSFLSRDRYEQYF
>-|TRBV19|TRBJ2-7|few
TGTGCCAGTAGTGCCTCAGGGTACTACGAGCAGTACTTC
CASSASGYYEQYF
>-|TRBV5-1|TRBJ2-7|-
TGCGCCAGCAGCGAACGACAGCCGGAGCAGTACTTC
CASSERQPEQYF
>-|TRBV2|TRBJ2-3|-
TGTGCCAGCAATGCGGAAGCTAGCACAGATACGCAGTATTTT
CASNAEASTDTQYF
>-|TRBV6-5|TRBJ1-1|-
TGTGCCAGCAGTTTGAGTCGGAGGGATGGGACTGAAGCTTTCTTT
CASSLSRRDGTEAFF
>TRBD2|TRBV7-9|TRBJ2-3|-
TGTGCCAGCAGCTCAGTAAAGGCCGGGACTACCAAAACAGATACGCAGTATTTT
CASSSVKAGTTKTDTQYF
>-|TRBV6-5|TRBJ2-1|-
TGTGCCAGCTCCAGACACAAGGACAATGAGCAGTTCTTC
CASSRHKDNEQFF
>TRBD1|TRBV7-6|TRBJ1-5|-
TGTGCCAGCAGCTTAGGCCGGGACAGGGAGGATCAGCCCCAGCATTTT
CASSLGRDREDQPQHF
>-|TRBV6-1|TRBJ1-2|-
TGTGCCAGCAGTGAAGCGCGGCAGCGGACTAACTATGGCTACACCTTC
CASSEARQRTNYGYTF
>-|TRBV6-4|TRBJ2-2|-
TGTGCCAGCAGTGACCTGGGCAACACAGGGAAGCTGTTTTTT
CASSDLGNTGKLFF
>TRBD1|TRBV5-1|TRBJ2-1|-
TGCGCCAGCACCCCCGGACAGGGACACGGGCAGTTCTTC
CASTPGQGHGQFF
>TRBD1|TRBV2|TRBJ1-1|-
TGTGCCAGCTGCCTGGACAGGGACACTGAAGCTTTCTTT
CASCLDRDTEAFF
>TRBD2|TRBV15|TRBJ2-1|-
TGTGCCACCAGCAGCGGACTAGCGGGGACCTACAATGAGCAGTTCTTC
CATSSGLAGTYNEQFF
>TRBD1|TRBV5-4|TRBJ1-1|few
TGTGCCAGCAGCTTACAGGGGATGTACACTGAAGCTTTCTTT
CASSLQGMYTEAFF
>TRBD1|TRBV28|TRBJ1-6|-
TGTGCCAGCAGTACCCAAGGGACAGGCCTTAATTCACCCCTCCACTTT
CASSTQGTGLNSPLHF
>TRBD2|TRBV12-5|TRBJ2-1|-
TGTGCTAGTGGATTAAACAGCGGGAACTCCTACAATGAGCAGTTCTTC
CASGLNSGNSYNEQFF
>TRBD2|TRBV13|TRBJ2-7|-
TGTGCCAGCAGCCTCGGGGTAGCGGGAGGCCTCCTGGCCTACGAGCAGTACTTC
CASSLGVAGGLLAYEQYF
>TRBD2|TRBV27|TRBJ2-5|-
TGTGCCAGCAGGCAACTAGCGGGAGATGAGACCCAGTACTTC
CASRQLAGDETQYF
>TRBD1|TRBV28|TRBJ1-2|-
TGTGCCAGCAGTCTGACAGGGCTCTATGGCTACACCTTC
CASSLTGLYGYTF
>-|TRBV28|TRBJ1-2|-
TGTGCCAGCAGTTTAGCAGGGACATCCGGCTACACCTTC
CASSLAGTSGYTF
>TRBD2|TRBV5-1|TRBJ2-7|-
TGCGCCAGCAGCGCGGGACTAGCGGGAGGGCCCGACGAGCAGTACTTC
CASSAGLAGGPDEQYF
>TRBD2|TRBV7-8|TRBJ2-7|-
TGTGCCAGCAGCCCCGGCGGGCGGGAGTACTCCTACGAGCAGTACTTC
CASSPGGREYSYEQYF
>TRBD2|TRBV6-5|TRBJ2-7|-
TGTGCCAGCAGGCGGACTAGCGGGAGTTACGAGCAGTACTTC
CASRRTSGSYEQYF
>-|TRBV28|TRBJ2-7|-
TGTGCCAGCAGCCCCAACTACGAGCAGTACTTC
CASSPNYEQYF
>TRBD2|TRBV4-2|TRBJ2-7|-
TGTGCCAGCAGGGCACTAGCGGGAGGGCAGAACGAGCAGTACTTC
CASRALAGGQNEQYF
>TRBD2|TRBV5-4|TRBJ2-3|-
TGTGCCAGCAAAAGGGGAAGGGGTAGCGGGAGCACAGATACGCAGTATTTT
CASKRGRGSGSTDTQYF
>TRBD1|TRBV7-9|TRBJ1-1|few
TGTGCCAGCAGCTTAGCCAGGGGGACTGAAGCTTTCTTT
CASSLARGTEAFF
>-|TRBV29-1|TRBJ2-1|-
TGCAGCGTTGAAGATTCTTTTCGCAATGAGCAGTTCTTC
CSVEDSFRNEQFF